The TCR beta chain described here comes from a study of blood T cell repertoires in COVID-19. A Seattle source enrolled patients during active infection and followed them longitudinally. Germline V gene data show CDR1 as SGDLS and CDR2 as YYNGEE. The V end lost 4 bases, the J end lost 2 bases, and 9 bases lay between the germline ends. The CDR3 runs to 14 residues. The method was immunoSEQ multiplex PCR; TCRdb's version includes in-frame clones alone and lacks a portion of them. The sample lists roughly 440,000 clones, approximately 88% occurring once. The count of this clone is one. The chain is built from TRBV9 and TRBJ2-2; D perhaps matches TRBD2 (6 bases). The sample taken for sequencing was peripheral blood. This TCR was sampled from a woman in her forties or fifties with COVID-19, enrolled during active disease. DNA for the CDR3: TGTGCCAGCAGCCTTAGCGGAAACACCGGGGAGCTGTTTTTT. It is translated as CASSLSGNTGELFF.